The entry that follows covers one TCR beta chain sequence. The antigen remains unidentified. This sample is part of a study of cytomegalovirus exposure and HLA in healthy donors. Trimming took 2 bases from V and 11 from J; bases not matched to a gene: 6. Germline V lookup: CDR1 SQVTM, CDR2 ANQGSEA. The CDR3 totals 12 residues. With 60 Vbeta and 13 Jbeta primers, the PCR was carried out. Authors' methods: Roughly 11 million shared chains were among the about 80 million unique TCR beta chains that a later analysis counted. Assay: immunoSEQ multiplex PCR; the TCRdb copy retains only in-frame clones and omits some. The V and J calls and clone size come from that table; D and trimming were worked out from the DNA. The repertoire consists of 130,000 to 150,000 clones, with roughly two thirds occurring once and the leading ten covering 1% to 1.5%. Findings and limits, study-wide: Listed as cytomegalovirus-associated were over 150 TCR beta chains. Highly shared variants forming one cluster were likely a sequencing artifact.

This TCR derives from a woman aged 40 to 49 in good health and CMV-seronegative. Sequencing input: PBMCs. The rearrangement links TRBV29-1 to TRBJ1-1; 9 bases are a match to TRBD1. CDR3 residues: CSVEIQGARAFF. As DNA, the CDR3 is TGCAGCGTTGAAATACAGGGGGCGCGGGCTTTCTTT.